Given below is one T cell receptor beta chain in context. In this sample, this clone turned up once. No antigen is known for it. One base away there is no much larger clone; base qualities are not given. This sample is part of a study of OX40 agonist ivuxolimab in advanced cancers. About the full investigation: Ivuxolimab, which targeted the costimulatory receptor OX40 (CD134), was an agonistic, fully human IgG2 monoclonal antibody. Of the 52 patients in dose escalation, 19 had hepatocellular carcinoma, some 15 had melanoma, 9 had renal cell carcinoma and 9 had head and neck cancer. A male proportion of 82.7% and a mean age of approximately 62 years, ranging from about 23 to 79, were recorded for the dose-escalation cohort. The paper reports the monotherapy dose-escalation portion (N of about 47 patients) of the phase I ivuxolimab trial. Intravenous ivuxolimab was administered to patients every 2 weeks at six dose levels: 0.01, 0.1, 0.3, 1.5, 3 and 10 mg/kg. The purpose of peripheral TCRbeta sequencing was to test whether ivuxolimab changed TCR sequence diversity and led to clonal T-cell expansion. Partial responses occurred in three dose-escalation patients: two with cutaneous melanoma and one with hepatocellular carcinoma. Prior anti-PD-1, anti-PD-L1 or anti-CTLA-4 therapy was permitted, and approximately 39% of dose-escalation patients had received checkpoint inhibitors.

General findings and caveats noted by the study authors: Clonal expansion of both CD4+ and CD8+ blood T cells was observed from baseline to week 6 at doses 0.1 to 3.0 mg/kg. After ivuxolimab, more expanded clones were found on average in CD8+ T cells than in CD4+ T cells. In partial responders in the 0.1-3.0 mg/kg groups, normalized peripheral clonal expansion was found to be among the lowest, especially among CD8+ T cells. Which antigens the clonally expanded peripheral T cells were specific for was not determined. Low levels of normalized T-cell clonal expansion were also shown by some nonresponding patients.

Counted from cysteine to phenylalanine, this CDR3 has 16 amino acids. The DNA shown is the 48-base CDR3, in frame from base 1. The germline V end is reduced by 1 base and the J end by 3 bases; junction bases left unmatched: 6. CDR1 and CDR2 (SGHDT, YYEEEE) derive from the germline V gene. For sequencing of the TCRbeta CDR3 region, genomic DNA was extracted from the sorted cells. The immunoSEQ Assay was used for sequencing of TCRbeta CDR3 regions. Entries here come from immuneACCESS through TCRdb and include only in-frame sequences with V and J called. Some clones fail to appear in such tables; in the studies checked, an unresolved V gene covers under half of the shortfall, and the cause of the remainder is unknown. A total of tens of thousands of clones appear in this sample, over 75% of them only once. The top ten constitute 5% of the sample. Patients with a history of autoimmune disease or receiving systemic immunosuppression were excluded from the trial. Peripheral blood for TCR sequencing was collected from all dose cohorts at baseline, on cycle 4 day 1, and on cycle 7 day 1. The samples were taken from a phase I, first-in-human, multicenter, open-label dose-escalation trial of ivuxolimab. Adults with locally advanced or metastatic melanoma, renal cell, hepatocellular, or head and neck squamous cell carcinoma were enrolled in the trial. Before TCR sequencing, CD4+ and CD8+ T cells were separately sorted from peripheral blood.

The chain links TRBV5-6 with TRBJ1-5; 8 of the junction bases match TRBD1. The source of this sequence is an adult with an advanced solid tumor such as melanoma, head and neck, liver or kidney cancer. The sequencing here drew on CD4+ or CD8+ T cells sorted from blood, taken in a trial of the OX40 agonist ivuxolimab. The nucleotides read TGTGCCAGCAGCTTGACCGTTCAGGGGGCCAATCAGCCCCAGCATTTT. It translates as CASSLTVQGANQPQHF.